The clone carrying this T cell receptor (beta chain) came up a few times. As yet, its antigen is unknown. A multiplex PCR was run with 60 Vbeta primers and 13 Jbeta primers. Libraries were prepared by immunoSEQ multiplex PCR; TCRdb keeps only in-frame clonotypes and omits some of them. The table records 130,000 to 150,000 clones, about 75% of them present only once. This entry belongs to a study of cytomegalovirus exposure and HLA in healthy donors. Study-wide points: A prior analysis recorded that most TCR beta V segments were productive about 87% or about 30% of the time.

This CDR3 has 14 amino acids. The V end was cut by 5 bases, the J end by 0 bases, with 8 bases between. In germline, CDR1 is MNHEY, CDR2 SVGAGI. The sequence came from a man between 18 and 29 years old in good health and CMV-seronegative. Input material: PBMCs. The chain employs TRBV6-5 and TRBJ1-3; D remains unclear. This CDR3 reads CASSATSSGNTIYF. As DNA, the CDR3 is TGTGCCAGCAGTGCTACGAGCTCTGGAAACACCATATATTTT.